Following are 30 T cell receptor beta chains from one sample sequenced in a study of CD8 T cells in ankylosing spondylitis. Study results and limitations: Roughly eight highly homologous variants made up a TCR beta motif that seemed to typify ankylosing spondylitis blood.

Their cognate antigens are unknown. TCRdb ran MiXCR on the 5' RACE reads and lists one entry per CDR3 protein. Among 400,000 or so distinct CDR3 sequences listed, roughly 26% were seen once. Sequenced sample: blood, either unsorted or a sorted T cell fraction (not recorded which). The receptors stem from a male donor with ankylosing spondylitis.

The gene calls are TRBV10-3 and TRBJ1-2, with D tentatively TRBD1 (6 bases). The CDR3 length is 15 residues. Trimming removed 5 bases at V and 2 bases at J, with 15 bases between. Germline CDR1 and CDR2: ENHRY and SYGVKD. CDR3 bases: TGTGCCATCAGTCTCTCGACAGGAGACAACTATGGCTACACCTTC. Amino acids: CAISLSTGDNYGYTF.

This clonotype was picked up a small number of times. The chain has TRBV12-3 or TRBV12-4 and TRBJ1-2; 9 positions match TRBD1. This CDR3 spans 15 amino acids. After removal of 3 bases from V and 4 bases from J, the junction contained 6 bases not matched to a gene. CDR3 nucleotides: TGTGCCAGCAGTTTGGCCGGGACAGGGACCTATGGCTACACCTTC. Translating gives CASSLAGTGTYGYTF.

The chain links TRBV3-1 to TRBJ2-3; 7 nucleotides agree with TRBD2. The CDR3 contains 16 residues. With V trimmed by 4 bases and J by 1 base, 8 bases remained unmatched. The germline CDR1 and CDR2 sequences are LGHDT and YNNKEL (reference sequence). CDR3 bases: TGTGCCAGCAGCCCATTAACAACTAGCGGCACAGATACGCAGTATTTT. Translating gives CASSPLTTSGTDTQYF.

This clonotype occurred a few times. The chain is built from TRBV20-1 and TRBJ1-2; 9 nucleotides align to TRBD1. The CDR3 is 14 amino acids. The V gene's germline CDR1 is DFQATT and CDR2 SNEGSKA (reference sequence). V lost 6 bases, J lost 3 bases, and 8 bases stayed unmatched. The CDR3 bases are TGCAGTGCCAACCCGGGACAGGGAGACTATGGCTACACCTTC. It specifies CSANPGQGDYGYTF.

The chain is built from TRBV20-1 and TRBJ1-1; the match to TRBD1 covers 8 bases. The V gene's germline CDR1 is DFQATT and CDR2 SNEGSKA (reference sequence). V shed 3 bases and J 10 bases; nucleotides not matched to a gene: 4. The CDR3 length is 11 residues. The CDR3 sequence is CSARDRVRAFF. The CDR3 DNA sequence: TGCAGTGCTAGGGACAGGGTCAGAGCTTTCTTT.

This clonotype came up a few times. The chain combines TRBV29-1 with TRBJ1-2; TRBD1 agrees at 9 bases. CDR1 SQVTM and CDR2 ANQGSEA come from the germline V gene. This CDR3 comprises 15 residues. Losses at the gene ends were 3 bases for V and 1 base for J; bases not matched to a gene: 6. The CDR3 protein is CSVEGGTGLNYGYTF. The CDR3 DNA sequence: TGCAGCGTTGAGGGGGGGACAGGGCTTAACTATGGCTACACCTTC.

The chain employs TRBV5-1 and TRBJ2-5, with D hard to call. Trimming took 4 bases from V and 5 from J, leaving 15 bases between them. The CDR3 runs to 14 residues. CDR1 SGHRS and CDR2 YFSETQ come from the germline V gene. The DNA of the CDR3 is TGCGCCAGCAGCCTCGCGAGGACGTTTGAGACCCAGTACTTC. This sequence encodes CASSLARTFETQYF.

The V gene is TRBV11-2, the J gene TRBJ2-6; D gene unclear. The CDR3 runs 14 residues. CDR1 is SGHAT, CDR2 FQNNGV, per germline. This CDR3 reads CATAFTSGANVLTF. For the CDR3, the DNA is TGTGCTACAGCCTTCACCTCTGGGGCCAACGTCCTGACTTTC. The full variable domain, completed using reference TRBV11-2 and TRBJ2-6, is EAGVAQSPRYKIIEKRQSVAFWCNPISGHATLYWYQQILGQGPKLLIQFQNNGVVDDSQLPKDRFSAERLKGVDSTLKIQPAKLEDSAVYLCATAFTSGANVLTFGAGSRLTVL.

This clonotype was counted only a few times. V usage is TRBV19 and J usage is TRBJ2-3; no definite D call. The germline gives CDR1 LNHDA, CDR2 SQIVND (reference sequence). CDR3 size: 13 residues. Trimming removed 3 bases at V and 5 bases at J, with 9 bases between. The CDR3 DNA follows: TGTGCCAGTAGTATTAGGCTCCAAGATACGCAGTATTTT. Its protein product is CASSIRLQDTQYF.

V and J are TRBV19 and TRBJ1-5; D ambiguous. Trimming took 5 bases from V and 2 from J, leaving 16 bases between them. This CDR3 spans 16 amino acids. Germline loops: CDR1 LNHDA, CDR2 SQIVND (reference sequence). CDR3 protein: CASSPSEGLGNQPQHF. The CDR3 DNA reads TGTGCCAGTAGTCCCAGCGAAGGCCTTGGCAATCAGCCCCAGCATTTT.

In this sample, this clonotype turned up a few times. The chain employs TRBV7-2 and TRBJ2-3; unclear D gene. The CDR3 runs 13 residues. Germline CDR1 is SGHTA and CDR2 is FQGNSA. V dropped 5 bases and J dropped 5 bases, with 11 bases sitting between them. The CDR3 reads CASSPDRRDTQYF. The CDR3 DNA follows: TGTGCCAGCAGCCCCGACCGGAGAGATACGCAGTATTTT.

V gene TRBV4-1 combines with J gene TRBJ1-3, with 7 bases identical to TRBD1. V lost 2 bases and J lost 4; bases outside the gene matches: 5. The germline CDR1 and CDR2 sequences are MGHRA and YSYEKL. The length of the CDR3 is 15 residues. The CDR3 DNA follows: TGCGCCAGCAGCCAACGGGACAGCCAAGGAAACACCATATATTTT. It encodes CASSQRDSQGNTIYF.

The chain recombines TRBV6-1 with TRBJ2-3, with 8 bases lining up with TRBD2. CDR1 and CDR2 (germline): MNHNS, SASEGT. J was trimmed by 2 bases and V by 1 base; bases with no gene match: 5. The CDR3 loop spans 16 amino acids. The CDR3 here is CASSEELAAATDTQYF. The CDR3 nucleotides are TGTGCCAGCAGTGAAGAACTAGCGGCCGCCACAGATACGCAGTATTTT.

The CDR3 loop is CASSLDTPGWQFF. In nucleotides, the CDR3 is TGTGCCAGCAGCCTAGACACCCCAGGGTGGCAGTTCTTC. The chain combines TRBV3-1 with TRBJ2-1, with D tentatively TRBD1 (5 bases). V shed 4 bases and J shed 12 bases, with 16 bases lying between them. Germline lookup yields CDR1 LGHDT and CDR2 YNNKEL (reference sequence). This CDR3 has 13 residues.

The chain links TRBV20-1 to TRBJ2-3, with D possibly being TRBD2 (6 bases). Germline CDR1 DFQATT, CDR2 SNEGSKA (reference sequence). CDR3 length: 11 amino acids. V shed 5 bases and J shed 6 bases, with 9 bases lying between them. The CDR3 DNA reads as TGCAGTGCTGGGGACTTCGATACGCAGTATTTT. This gives the protein CSAGDFDTQYF.

This clonotype has more than one count but fewer than ten. The CDR3 reads CASSLNQGSPLHF. CDR3 DNA sequence: TGCGCCAGCAGCTTGAACCAGGGTTCACCCCTCCACTTT. The V and J genes are TRBV5-1 and TRBJ1-6; perhaps TRBD1 as D (5 bases). V lost 1 base and J 9 bases, leaving 8 bases between the germline ends. Germline CDR1 is SGHRS and CDR2 is YFSETQ. The CDR3 consists of 13 residues. Full variable domain (rest looked up from reference TRBV5-1 and TRBJ1-6): KAGVTQTPRYLIKTRGQQVTLSCSPISGHRSVSWYQQTPGQGLQFLFEYFSETQRNKGNFPGRFSGRQFSNSRSEMNVSTLELGDSALYLCASSLNQGSPLHFGNGTRLTVT.

V gene TRBV29-1 combines with J gene TRBJ1-2, with 8 nucleotides matching TRBD1. V lost 7 bases and J lost 8; bases outside the gene matches: 9. The length of the CDR3 is 12 residues. Germline assignment: CDR1 SQVTM and CDR2 ANQGSEA. The CDR3 coding sequence is TGCAGCGGCGCCGACAGGGGTGAGGGCTACACCTTC. Translated: CSGADRGEGYTF.

The chain links TRBV20-1 to TRBJ1-5; a possible D gene is TRBD1 (5 bases). The CDR3 loop spans 15 amino acids. CDR1 and CDR2 (germline): DFQATT, SNEGSKA (reference sequence). Trimming cost V 5 bases and J 1 base, with 15 bases left between them. The CDR3 spells CSAGLGPGSNQPQHF. The CDR3 DNA reads TGCAGTGCTGGGTTGGGGCCAGGGAGCAATCAGCCCCAGCATTTT.

Many counts were recorded for this clonotype. The chain combines TRBV12-3 or TRBV12-4 with TRBJ1-6; the match to TRBD1 covers 9 bases. J was trimmed by 4 bases and V by 5 bases; bases with no gene match: 3. The CDR3 is 15 amino acids. CDR3 amino acids: CASSGQGFYNSPLHF. In DNA, the CDR3 is TGTGCCAGCAGTGGACAGGGGTTTTATAATTCACCCCTCCACTTT.

The chain combines TRBV5-1 with TRBJ2-1; TRBD2 agrees at 7 bases. The germline CDR1 and CDR2 sequences are SGHRS and YFSETQ. The CDR3 runs to 14 residues. Trimming took 5 bases from V and 7 from J; bases not matched to a gene: 9. CDR3 coding DNA: TGCGCCAGCAGTGGGGGGGACGTTCGAAATGAGCAGTTCTTC. The encoded protein is CASSGGDVRNEQFF.

The chain links TRBV7-9 to TRBJ2-7, with 10 bases fitting TRBD2. The CDR3 is 14 amino acids. Trimming cost V 1 base and J 13 bases; bases outside gene matches: 10. Germline V gene sequence: CDR1 SEHNR, CDR2 FQNEAQ (reference sequence). CDR3 in amino acids: CASSLGLAGEERYF. In DNA form, the CDR3 reads TGTGCCAGCAGCTTAGGGCTAGCGGGAGAAGAAAGATACTTC.

The CDR3 DNA reads as TGTGCCAGCAGCCTCTGGGGGGGGAACAACCTCTACAATGAGCAGTTCTTC. Its protein product is CASSLWGGNNLYNEQFF. The chain carries TRBV3-1 and TRBJ2-1, with 7 bases fitting TRBD2. Germline V gene data show CDR1 as LGHDT and CDR2 as YNNKEL (reference sequence). V was pared by 4 bases and J by 3 bases, with 12 bases of the junction left unmatched. This CDR3 spans 17 amino acids.

This clonotype occurred a few times. The chain has TRBV29-1 and TRBJ2-4, with D unresolved. This CDR3 comprises 13 residues. Trimming pared 2 bases from V and 0 bases from J, leaving 5 bases between. CDR1 is SQVTM, CDR2 ANQGSEA, per germline. This CDR3 is CSVETVAKNIQYF. DNA of the CDR3: TGCAGCGTTGAAACGGTAGCCAAAAACATTCAGTACTTC.

This clonotype was counted between two and nine times. V usage is TRBV25-1 and J usage is TRBJ1-2, with D possibly matching TRBD1 (5 bases). Germline CDR1 is MGHDK and CDR2 is SYGVNS. V was shortened by 6 bases and J by 4 bases, with 12 bases between the two germline ends. The length of the CDR3 is 13 residues. In nucleotides, the CDR3 is TGTGCCAGCAGACTTGGGACTCGCTATGGCTACACCTTC. This codes for CASRLGTRYGYTF.

The V gene is TRBV12-3 or TRBV12-4, the J gene TRBJ1-5; D gene ambiguous. V gave up 7 bases and J gave up 6 bases, with 13 bases separating them. CDR3 length: 13 amino acids. CDR3 in DNA: TGTGCCAGCACCGCCGGGTGGCTTCAGCCCCAGCATTTT. It specifies CASTAGWLQPQHF.

This clonotype has a handful of counts. This chain connects TRBV21-1 to TRBJ2-1; the D call TRBD2 from the table was never checked on the DNA. TRBV21-1 is designated a pseudogene. The CDR3 totals 18 residues. The CDR3 sequence: CASSARTSGGFPYNEQFF. CDR3 DNA sequence: TGTGCCAGCAGCGCCAGGACTAGCGGAGGATTTCCCTACAATGAGCAGTTCTTC.

In its sample, this clonotype was seen a few times. The V gene is TRBV5-1, the J gene TRBJ2-3, with 8 nucleotides matching TRBD1. This CDR3 comprises 14 residues. After removal of 4 bases from V and 2 bases from J, the junction contained 3 bases not matched to a gene. Germline V lookup: CDR1 SGHRS, CDR2 YFSETQ. The CDR3 is CASSPDRVTDTQYF. As DNA, the CDR3 is TGCGCCAGCAGCCCGGACAGGGTCACAGATACGCAGTATTTT.

The V and J genes are TRBV20-1 and TRBJ2-6; a possible D gene is TRBD2 (5 bases). The V gene's germline CDR1 is DFQATT and CDR2 SNEGSKA (reference sequence). The V end lost 3 bases, the J end lost 0 bases, and 18 bases lay between the germline ends. The CDR3 extends over 18 amino acids. The CDR3 DNA sequence: TGCAGTGCTAGGAAGGCAGGCCTAGCTTTCTCTGGGGCCAACGTCCTGACTTTC. Amino acid sequence: CSARKAGLAFSGANVLTF.

V usage is TRBV5-8 and J usage is TRBJ1-5; 8 bases are shared with TRBD1. This CDR3 is built from 15 residues. Germline CDR1 is SGHTS and CDR2 is YDEGEE. The V and J ends lost 0 bases and 5 bases, in that order; junction bases with no gene match: 4. CDR3 protein: CASSLGGQGYQPQHF. The CDR3 region has the DNA TGTGCCAGCAGCTTGGGTGGACAGGGATATCAGCCCCAGCATTTT.

This clonotype was observed a few times. The rearrangement uses TRBV7-9 and TRBJ1-1; D remains ambiguous. Germline V gene data show CDR1 as SEHNR and CDR2 as FQNEAQ (reference sequence). V lost 1 base and J lost 1, with 10 bases in between. The CDR3 is made up of 15 amino acids. This chain's CDR3 is CASSLERGPNTEAFF. The CDR3, as DNA: TGTGCCAGCAGCTTAGAACGAGGTCCGAACACTGAAGCTTTCTTT.